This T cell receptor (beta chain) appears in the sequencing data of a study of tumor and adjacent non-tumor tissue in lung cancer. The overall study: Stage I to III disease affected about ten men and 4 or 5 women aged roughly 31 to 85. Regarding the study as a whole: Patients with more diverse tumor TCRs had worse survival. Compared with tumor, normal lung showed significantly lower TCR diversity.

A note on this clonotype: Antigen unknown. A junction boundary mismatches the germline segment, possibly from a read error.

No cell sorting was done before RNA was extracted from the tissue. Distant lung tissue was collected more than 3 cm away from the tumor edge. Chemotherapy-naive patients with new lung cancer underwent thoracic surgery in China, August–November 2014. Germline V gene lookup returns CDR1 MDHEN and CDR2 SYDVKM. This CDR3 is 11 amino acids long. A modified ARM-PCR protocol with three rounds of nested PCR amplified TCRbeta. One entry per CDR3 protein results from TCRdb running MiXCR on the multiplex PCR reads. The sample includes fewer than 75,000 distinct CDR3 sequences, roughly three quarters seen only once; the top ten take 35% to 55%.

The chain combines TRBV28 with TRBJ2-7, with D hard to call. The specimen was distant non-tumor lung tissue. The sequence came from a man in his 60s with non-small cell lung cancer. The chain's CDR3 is CASSFSYEQCF. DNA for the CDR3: TGTGCCAGCAGTTTCTCGTACGAGCAGTGCTTC.